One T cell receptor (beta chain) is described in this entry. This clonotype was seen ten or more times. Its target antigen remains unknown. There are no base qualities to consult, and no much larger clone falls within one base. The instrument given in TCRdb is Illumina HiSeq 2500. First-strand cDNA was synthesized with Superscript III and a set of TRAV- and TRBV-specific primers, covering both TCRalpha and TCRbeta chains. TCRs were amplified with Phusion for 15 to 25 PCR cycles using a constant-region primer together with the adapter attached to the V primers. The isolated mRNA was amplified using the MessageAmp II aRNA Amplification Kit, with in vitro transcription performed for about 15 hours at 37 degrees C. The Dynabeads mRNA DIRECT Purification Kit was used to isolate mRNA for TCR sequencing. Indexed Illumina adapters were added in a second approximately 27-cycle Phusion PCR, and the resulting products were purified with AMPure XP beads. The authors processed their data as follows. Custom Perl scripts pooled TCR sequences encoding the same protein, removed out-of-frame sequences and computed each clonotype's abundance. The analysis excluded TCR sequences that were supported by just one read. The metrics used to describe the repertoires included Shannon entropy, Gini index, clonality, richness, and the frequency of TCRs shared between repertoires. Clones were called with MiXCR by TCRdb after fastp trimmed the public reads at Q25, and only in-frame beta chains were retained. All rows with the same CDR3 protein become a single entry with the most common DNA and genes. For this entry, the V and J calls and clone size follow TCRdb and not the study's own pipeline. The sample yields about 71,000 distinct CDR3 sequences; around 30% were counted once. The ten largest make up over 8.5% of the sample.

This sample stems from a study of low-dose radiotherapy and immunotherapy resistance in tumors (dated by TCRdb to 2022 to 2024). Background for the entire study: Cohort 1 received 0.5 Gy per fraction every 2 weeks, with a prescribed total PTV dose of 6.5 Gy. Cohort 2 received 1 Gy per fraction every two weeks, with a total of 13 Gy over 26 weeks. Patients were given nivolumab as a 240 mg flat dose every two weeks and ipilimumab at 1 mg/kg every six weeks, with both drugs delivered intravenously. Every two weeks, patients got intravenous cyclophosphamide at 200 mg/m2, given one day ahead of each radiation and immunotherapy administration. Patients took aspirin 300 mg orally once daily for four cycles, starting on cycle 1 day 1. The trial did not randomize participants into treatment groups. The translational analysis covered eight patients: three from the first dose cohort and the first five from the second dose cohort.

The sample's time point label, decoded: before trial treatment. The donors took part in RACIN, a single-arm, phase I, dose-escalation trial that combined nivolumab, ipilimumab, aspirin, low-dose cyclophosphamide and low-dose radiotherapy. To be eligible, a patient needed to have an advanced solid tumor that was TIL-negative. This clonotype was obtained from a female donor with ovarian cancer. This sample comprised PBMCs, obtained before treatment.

CDR3 sequence: CASSLRTGYNSPLHF. The nucleotide sequence reads as follows: TGTGCCAGCAGCCTAAGGACAGGGTATAATTCACCCCTCCACTTT. The chain is encoded by TRBV11-2 joined to TRBJ1-6, with 8 junctional bases fitting TRBD1. Compared with germline, V lacks 5 bases and J lacks 4 bases; bases without a gene match: 4. The germline V gene yields SGHAT for CDR1 and FQNNGV for CDR2. The CDR3, from cysteine to phenylalanine, totals 15 residues. The sequence is cut down to CDR3 DNA, 45 bases in frame from base 1. Joined to the reference TRBV11-2 and TRBJ1-6 proteins, this CDR3 gives the full variable domain: EAGVAQSPRYKIIEKRQSVAFWCNPISGHATLYWYQQILGQGPKLLIQFQNNGVVDDSQLPKDRFSAERLKGVDSTLKIQPAKLEDSAVYLCASSLRTGYNSPLHFGNGTRLTVT.